These 23 T cell receptor beta chains were sequenced from one sample in a study of control samples from healthy donors and cancer patients. Sequencing used immunoSEQ multiplex PCR; TCRdb keeps in-frame clones, though not all of them. The sample includes 170,000 or so clones, approximately 93% of them seen just once. Sequenced sample: blood. The source of these receptors is a woman in her 40s in good health.

V and J are TRBV7-2 and TRBJ2-5; D tentatively reads TRBD1 or TRBD2 (5 bases each). CDR3 length equals 17 residues. Germline V lookup: CDR1 SGHTA, CDR2 FQGNSA. The V gene lost 5 bases and the J gene lost 4 bases, with 23 bases spanning the gap. The CDR3 reads CASSQGVIGTGGETQYF. The CDR3 DNA reads TGTGCCAGCAGCCAAGGGGTCATTGGCACAGGAGGAGAGACCCAGTACTTC.

The rearrangement links TRBV27 to TRBJ1-5; the match to TRBD1 covers 8 bases. V was clipped by 6 bases and J by 1 base; unmatched bases: 5. Germline loops: CDR1 MNHEY, CDR2 SMNVEV (reference sequence). The CDR3 loop spans 15 amino acids. The CDR3 region is CASRIRQGSNQPQHF. The DNA of the CDR3 is TGTGCCAGCAGGATAAGACAGGGGAGCAATCAGCCCCAGCATTTT.

J is TRBJ2-3 and V is TRBV5-1; 8 bases match TRBD2. V lost 2 bases to trimming and J lost 6 bases; unmatched junction nucleotides: 14. Germline CDR1 is SGHRS and CDR2 is YFSETQ. CDR3 length: 17 residues. The CDR3 loop is CASSLPRAGGPKDTQYF. The CDR3 nucleotides read TGCGCCAGCAGCTTACCACGGGCGGGGGGCCCAAAGGATACGCAGTATTTT.

The V call is TRBV27, the J call TRBJ2-7; tentatively, D is TRBD2 (5 bases). V was cut by 4 bases and J by 7 bases, with 20 bases left in between. This CDR3 is 15 amino acids long. Germline V CDR1 and CDR2: MNHEY, SMNVEV (reference sequence). CDR3 nucleotides: TGTGCCAGCAGTTCCTCTCGGACTGGGGTTGAGGAGCAGTACTTC. This gives the protein CASSSSRTGVEEQYF.

The chain uses TRBV4-3 and TRBJ2-7; D not certain. Trimming cost V 1 base and J 2 bases, with 6 bases left between them. The CDR3 is made up of 13 amino acids. Looked up from germline, CDR1 is LGHNA and CDR2 is YSLEER. CDR3: CASSQGIPYEQYF. The CDR3 DNA is TGCGCCAGCAGCCAAGGGATCCCCTACGAGCAGTACTTC.

The rearrangement uses TRBV5-1 and TRBJ1-1, with a possible D match to TRBD1 (5 bases). Germline assignment: CDR1 SGHRS and CDR2 YFSETQ. The CDR3 length is 15 residues. V lost 0 bases, J lost 5 bases, and 14 bases lay in between. The CDR3, as DNA: TGCGCCAGCAGCTTGGAGGCAGGGAGGTCGACTGAAGCTTTCTTT. It codes for CASSLEAGRSTEAFF. The complete variable domain, with remaining parts taken from reference TRBV5-1 and TRBJ1-1, reads KAGVTQTPRYLIKTRGQQVTLSCSPISGHRSVSWYQQTPGQGLQFLFEYFSETQRNKGNFPGRFSGRQFSNSRSEMNVSTLELGDSALYLCASSLEAGRSTEAFFGQGTRLTVV.

The V and J genes are TRBV6-5 and TRBJ1-2, with D perhaps TRBD1 (5 bases). The CDR3 contains 16 residues. Germline V gene sequence: CDR1 MNHEY, CDR2 SVGAGI. The V end lost 0 bases, the J end lost 3 bases, and 14 bases lay between the germline ends. CDR3 residues: CASSYSRRGSDYGYTF. In DNA, the CDR3 is TGTGCCAGCAGTTACTCCCGCCGGGGCAGCGACTATGGCTACACCTTC.

As for this clone: The sample carries other DNA sequences with the same CDR3. J is TRBJ1-1 and V is TRBV19; possible D gene TRBD1, 5 bases. Germline CDR1 LNHDA, CDR2 SQIVND (reference sequence). V lost 6 bases to trimming and J lost 3 bases, with 8 bases between them. The CDR3 has 12 amino acids. CDR3 amino acids: CASRWGDTEAFF. The CDR3 DNA follows: TGTGCCAGTAGATGGGGGGACACTGAAGCTTTCTTT.

This clone was detected only once. The CDR3: CASSRDSGNTIYF. In DNA, the CDR3 is TGTGCCAGCAGTCGGGACTCTGGAAACACCATATATTTT. The chain is built from TRBV12-3 or TRBV12-4 and TRBJ1-3; D gene uncertain. CDR3 size: 13 residues. Trimming pared 5 bases from V and 0 bases from J, leaving 5 bases between.

The chain links TRBV10-3 to TRBJ1-3; no firm D call. Trimming removed 4 bases from V and 6 bases from J, with 7 bases in between. CDR1 is ENHRY and CDR2 is SYGVKD in the germline V gene. CDR3 length: 12 residues. The CDR3 here is CAISVFENTIYF. CDR3 coding DNA: TGTGCCATCAGTGTGTTTGAAAACACCATATATTTT.

This rearrangement joins TRBV20-1 to TRBJ2-1, with D maybe TRBD1 (6 bases). V was shortened by 5 bases and J by 15 bases, with 14 bases between the two germline ends. Germline lookup yields CDR1 DFQATT and CDR2 SNEGSKA (reference sequence). This CDR3 contains 10 residues. CDR3 loop: CSAGGQKLFF. CDR3 DNA: TGCAGTGCTGGAGGACAGAAACTGTTCTTC.

This chain uses TRBV6-5 with TRBJ2-1; 12 nucleotides match TRBD2. Germline assignment: CDR1 MNHEY and CDR2 SVGAGI. This CDR3 spans 15 amino acids. The V segment lost 0 bases and the J segment 8 bases; nucleotides outside the gene matches: 2. The DNA for the CDR3 is TGTGCCAGCAGTTACTCGACTAGCGGGAGATATGAGCAGTTCTTC. Amino acid sequence: CASSYSTSGRYEQFF.

The chain combines TRBV6-2 or TRBV6-3 with TRBJ2-5; 11 positions match TRBD2. After removal of 4 bases from V and 3 bases from J, the junction contained 1 base not matched to a gene. CDR3 length: 14 residues. Germline CDR1 MNHEY, CDR2 SVGEGT. The CDR3 nucleotides are TGTGCCAGCAGTTCACTAGCGGGGGAAGAGACCCAGTACTTC. Its protein product is CASSSLAGEETQYF.

A note on this clone: A junction end diverges from the germline sequence, so it may reflect a read error. This rearrangement joins TRBV6-5 to TRBJ2-7, with D perhaps TRBD2 (5 bases). This CDR3 comprises 12 residues. CDR1 and CDR2 from the germline V gene are MNHEY and SVGAGI. The CDR3 sequence is CASSSTRRRITF. The CDR3 nucleotides read TGTGCCAGCAGTTCCACGAGACGGAGGATCACTTTC.

The chain couples TRBV7-3 to TRBJ1-2; 8 bases are a match to TRBD1. Trimming at V came to 5 bases and at J to 4 bases, leaving 3 bases not matched to a gene. Germline CDR1 reads SGHTA; CDR2 reads FQGTGA. There are 13 residues in the CDR3. CDR3 DNA sequence: TGTGCCAGCAGCCCAGGACAGGGCTATGGCTACACCTTC. Amino acid sequence: CASSPGQGYGYTF.

The genes are TRBV7-9 and TRBJ1-5, with no clear D. The CDR3 extends over 15 amino acids. Germline CDR1 reads SEHNR; CDR2 reads FQNEAQ (reference sequence). Trimming took off 1 base at V and 4 bases at J, with 11 bases between the two ends. In DNA, the CDR3 is TGTGCCAGCAGCTTAGGATGGGCGGGGAATCAGCCCCAGCATTTT. Its protein product is CASSLGWAGNQPQHF.

The chain recombines TRBV25-1 with TRBJ1-4; D ambiguous. V was cut by 7 bases and J by 0 bases, with 6 bases left in between. CDR3 length: 13 amino acids. Germline-derived CDR1 and CDR2 are MGHDK and SYGVNS. In DNA form, the CDR3 reads TGTGCCAGCACCCAAACAACTAATGAAAAACTGTTTTTT. Encoded protein: CASTQTTNEKLFF.

The CDR3 loop reads CASSAQLPGQGTYEQYF. Written as DNA, the CDR3 is TGTGCCAGCAGCGCCCAACTGCCGGGACAGGGGACCTACGAGCAGTACTTC. The gene calls are TRBV9 and TRBJ2-7; TRBD1 aligns across 10 bases. CDR3 length: 17 residues. Germline V gives CDR1 SGDLS, CDR2 YYNGEE. V was clipped by 3 bases and J by 2 bases; unmatched bases: 11.

V is TRBV6-4 and J is TRBJ2-1; D is perhaps TRBD2 (6 bases). This CDR3 has 17 amino acids. From germline, CDR1 is MRHNA and CDR2 SNTAGT. V lost 2 bases, J lost 8 bases, and 22 bases lay in between. CDR3 in DNA: TGTGCCAGCAGTGACCGGCCTAGCGCCATAGCGGTCGATGAGCAGTTCTTC. Its translation is CASSDRPSAIAVDEQFF.

The gene calls are TRBV14 and TRBJ1-4; 7 positions match TRBD1. CDR1 and CDR2 (germline): SGHDN, FVKESK. Trimming removed 1 base from V and 10 bases from J; junction bases left unmatched: 12. The CDR3 totals 16 residues. The CDR3: CASSQGSGTVPSKLFF. CDR3 sequence (DNA): TGTGCCAGCAGCCAAGGATCCGGGACAGTCCCTTCAAAACTGTTTTTT. Filled out from reference TRBV14 and TRBJ1-4, the complete variable domain reads EAGVTQFPSHSVIEKGQTVTLRCDPISGHDNLYWYRRVMGKEIKFLLHFVKESKQDESGMPNNRFLAERTGGTYSTLKVQPAELEDSGVYFCASSQGSGTVPSKLFFGSGTQLSVL.

The V gene is TRBV4-1, the J gene TRBJ2-7; 9 nucleotides match TRBD1. The CDR3 has 15 residues. V lost 8 bases, J lost 0 bases, and 8 bases stayed unmatched. Germline assignment: CDR1 MGHRA and CDR2 YSYEKL. CDR3 nucleotide sequence: TGCGCCAGCCGGCAGCCGGGACAGGGCTCCTACGAGCAGTACTTC. Protein product: CASRQPGQGSYEQYF.

The chain has TRBV5-4 and TRBJ1-2, with 12 bases matching TRBD1. The CDR3 extends over 17 amino acids. After removal of 3 bases from V and 7 bases from J, the junction contained 13 bases not matched to a gene. Germline assignment: CDR1 SGHNT and CDR2 YYREEE (reference sequence). The CDR3 reads CASSSNYGTGGLGGYTF. CDR3 DNA: TGTGCCAGCAGCTCAAACTACGGGACAGGGGGCTTAGGTGGCTACACCTTC.

V gene TRBV3-1 (or the pseudogene TRBV3-2) combines with J gene TRBJ2-4; 9 bases match TRBD2. V was clipped by 1 base and J by 11 bases; unmatched bases: 15. Germline CDR1 LGHDT, CDR2 YNNKEL (reference sequence). The CDR3 is 17 amino acids. Written as DNA, the CDR3 is TGTGCCAGCAGCCAAGTGGGCAACATTGTAGCGGGAGCTTTTCAGTACTTC. Translated, it gives CASSQVGNIVAGAFQYF.